The rows below give T cell receptor beta chains drawn from one sample of a study of blood T cell repertoires in COVID-19. Data came from immunoSEQ multiplex PCR; TCRdb stores just in-frame clones and leaves some out. This sample has 250,000 to 400,000 clones, with around 86% found just once. Sequencing was performed on PBMCs or T cells enriched from blood (not recorded which). The receptors come from a man in his sixties who had recovered from COVID-19. The CDR3 runs from the conserved cysteine through the conserved F or W. D genes are given only for firm matches. The size of a clone is reported for some rows only, either as once, few or many, or as a class for expanded clones.

J: TRBJ1-3; size: once; V: TRBV18; D: TRBD1; DNA: TGTGCCAGCTCACAGGAGACAGGGGCTGGAAACACCATATATTTT; CDR3: CASSQETGAGNTIYF
J: TRBJ2-5; size: NA; V: TRBV10-3; D: NA; DNA: TGTGCCACCCTCAAGTCTATTCAAGAGACCCAGTACTTC; CDR3: CATLKSIQETQYF
J: TRBJ2-3; size: NA; V: TRBV6-5; D: TRBD2; DNA: TGTGCCAGCAGGGGACTAGCGGCTAGCACAGATACGCAGTATTTT; CDR3: CASRGLAASTDTQYF
J: TRBJ2-5; size: NA; V: TRBV5-1; D: TRBD1; DNA: TGCGCCAGCAGTAGGAGACAGGGGACGCAAGAGACCCAGTACTTC; CDR3: CASSRRQGTQETQYF
J: TRBJ2-7; size: few; V: TRBV5-6; D: TRBD2; DNA: TGTGCCAGCAGTTATGACCCCGGGACTAGCCGTTACGAGCAGTACTTC; CDR3: CASSYDPGTSRYEQYF
J: TRBJ2-1; size: NA; V: TRBV25-1; D: TRBD1; DNA: TGTGCCAGCAGTTTGGGACAGGGCCTCAATGAGCAGTTCTTC; CDR3: CASSLGQGLNEQFF
J: TRBJ1-1; size: NA; V: TRBV5-1; D: NA; DNA: TGCGCCAGCAGCCCAGACCCTAGAGGTACTGAAGCTTTCTTT; CDR3: CASSPDPRGTEAFF
J: TRBJ1-3; size: once; V: TRBV7-6; D: TRBD1; DNA: TGTGCCAGCAGCCTGGACAGGGCCCTCTCTGGAAACACCATATATTTT; CDR3: CASSLDRALSGNTIYF
J: TRBJ1-2; size: NA; V: TRBV6-5; D: NA; DNA: TGTGCCAGCAGCCAGGCCGGTGGCTACACCTTC; CDR3: CASSQAGGYTF
J: TRBJ1-1; size: NA; V: TRBV5-1; D: NA; DNA: TGCGCCAGCAGCTTGGACGCGGGGGGCACTGAAGCTTTCTTT; CDR3: CASSLDAGGTEAFF
J: TRBJ1-2; size: NA; V: TRBV6-5; D: NA; DNA: TGTGCCAGCGGACGGGGGTATGGCTACACCTTC; CDR3: CASGRGYGYTF
J: TRBJ2-7; size: NA; V: TRBV28; D: TRBD1; DNA: TGTGCCAGCAGGACAGGGCCCACCTACGAGCAGTACTTC; CDR3: CASRTGPTYEQYF
J: TRBJ2-5; size: NA; V: TRBV5-1; D: TRBD2; DNA: TGCGCCAGCAGCTTGGCCGGTGGCGGGAGTGGATGGGAGACCCAGTACTTC; CDR3: CASSLAGGGSGWETQYF